Sequencing of this TCR beta chain was carried out in a study of neurological immune-mediated disorders. The study, taken as a whole, reports: There were no CDR3 amino acid sequences shared by expanded clones across subjects, a result suggesting private repertoires in all groups. Patients with HTLV-1-associated myelopathy had the highest level of TCR clonal expansion, whereas patients with multiple sclerosis had the lowest level, falling beneath the level found in healthy controls.

The CDR3 is made up of 15 amino acids. The germline V gene has CDR1 SGHTA and CDR2 FQGNSA. After removal of 3 bases from V and 2 bases from J, the junction contained 5 bases not matched to a gene. This clonotype was detected many times. What it binds is unknown. Volunteers at a blood bank in Maryland, USA, were the healthy controls. From 2 million PBMCs stored at -80 C, the unsorted libraries were generated. TCRdb called the 5' RACE reads again in MiXCR, with one record for every CDR3 protein. The sample shows fewer than 40,000 distinct CDR3 sequences, approximately 4.5% of them seen only once. The V and J genes are TRBV7-2 and TRBJ2-5; 8 bases align to TRBD2. Sequenced material: PBMCs. The origin of this receptor is a man between 18 and 35 years old in good health. As DNA, the CDR3 is TGTGCCAGCAGCTTCGGGGGGACTAGACAAGAGACCCAGTACTTC. This codes for CASSFGGTRQETQYF. The whole variable domain, filled in from reference TRBV7-2 and TRBJ2-5, reads GAGVSQSPSNKVTEKGKDVELRCDPISGHTALYWYRQSLGQGLEFLIYFQGNSAPDKSGLPSDRFSAERTGGSVSTLTIQRTQQEDSAVYLCASSFGGTRQETQYFGPGTRLLVL.